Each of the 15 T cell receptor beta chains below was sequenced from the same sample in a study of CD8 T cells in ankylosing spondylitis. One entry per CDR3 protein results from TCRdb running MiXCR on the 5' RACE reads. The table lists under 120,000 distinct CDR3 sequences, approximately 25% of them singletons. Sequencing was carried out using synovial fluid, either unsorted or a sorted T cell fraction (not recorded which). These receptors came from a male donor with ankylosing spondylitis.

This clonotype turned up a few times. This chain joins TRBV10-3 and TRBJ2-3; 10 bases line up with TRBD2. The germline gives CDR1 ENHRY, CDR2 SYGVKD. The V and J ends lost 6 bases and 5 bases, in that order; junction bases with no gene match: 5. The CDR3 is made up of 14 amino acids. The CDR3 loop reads CAISREREGDTQYF. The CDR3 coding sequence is TGTGCCATCAGCAGAGAGCGGGAGGGAGATACGCAGTATTTT.

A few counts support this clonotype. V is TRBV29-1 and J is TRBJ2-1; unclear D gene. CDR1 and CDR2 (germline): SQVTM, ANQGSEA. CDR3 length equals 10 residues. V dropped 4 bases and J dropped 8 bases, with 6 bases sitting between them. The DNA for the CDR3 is TGCAGCGTTGGGGTCGATGAGCAGTTCTTC. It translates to CSVGVDEQFF.

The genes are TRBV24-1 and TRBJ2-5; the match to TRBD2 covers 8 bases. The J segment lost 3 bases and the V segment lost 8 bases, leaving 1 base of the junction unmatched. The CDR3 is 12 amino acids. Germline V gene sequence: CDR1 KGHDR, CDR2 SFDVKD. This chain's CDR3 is CATMGLEETQYF. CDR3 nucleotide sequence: TGTGCCACCATGGGACTAGAAGAGACCCAGTACTTC.

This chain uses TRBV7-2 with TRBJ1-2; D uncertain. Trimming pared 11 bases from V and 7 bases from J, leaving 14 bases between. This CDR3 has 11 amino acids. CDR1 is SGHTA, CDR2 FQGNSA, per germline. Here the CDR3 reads CALEYNGGYTF. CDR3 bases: TGTGCCCTAGAGTACAATGGTGGCTACACCTTC.

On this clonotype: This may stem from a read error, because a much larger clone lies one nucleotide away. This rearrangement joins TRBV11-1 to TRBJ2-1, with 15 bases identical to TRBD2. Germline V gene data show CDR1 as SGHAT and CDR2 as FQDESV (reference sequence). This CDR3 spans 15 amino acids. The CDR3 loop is CANSRTSGRGNEQFF. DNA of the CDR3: TGTGCCAACAGCCGGACTAGCGGGAGGGGTAATGAGCAGTTCTTC.

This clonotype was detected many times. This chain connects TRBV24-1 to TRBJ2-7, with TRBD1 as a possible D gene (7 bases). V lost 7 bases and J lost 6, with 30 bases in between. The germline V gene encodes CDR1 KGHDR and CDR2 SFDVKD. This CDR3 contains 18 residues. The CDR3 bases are TGTGCCACCAGCACCCGACAGGGTTCGGTCGGGAGCCTCTCCGAGCAGTACTTC. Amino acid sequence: CATSTRQGSVGSLSEQYF.

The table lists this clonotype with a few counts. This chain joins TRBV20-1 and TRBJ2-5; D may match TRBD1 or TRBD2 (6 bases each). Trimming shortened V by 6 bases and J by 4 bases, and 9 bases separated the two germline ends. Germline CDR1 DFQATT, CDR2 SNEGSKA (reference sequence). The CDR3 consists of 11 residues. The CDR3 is CSAGGPETQYF. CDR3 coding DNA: TGCAGTGCGGGGGGCCCAGAGACCCAGTACTTC.

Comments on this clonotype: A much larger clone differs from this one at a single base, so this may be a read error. CDR3 in DNA: TGTGCCATCAGTGAGTCCTCCCCAAATTCACCCTTCCACTTT. Its protein product is CAISESSPNSPFHF. This chain joins TRBV10-3 and TRBJ1-6, with D unresolved. The CDR3 is made up of 14 amino acids. Germline loops: CDR1 ENHRY, CDR2 SYGVKD.

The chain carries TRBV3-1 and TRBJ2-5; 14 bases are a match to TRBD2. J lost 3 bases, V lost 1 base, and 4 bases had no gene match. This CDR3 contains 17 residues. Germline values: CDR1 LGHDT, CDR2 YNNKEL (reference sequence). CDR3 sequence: CASSQGKGLAGEETQYF. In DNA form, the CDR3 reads TGTGCCAGCAGCCAAGGAAAGGGACTAGCGGGAGAAGAGACCCAGTACTTC.

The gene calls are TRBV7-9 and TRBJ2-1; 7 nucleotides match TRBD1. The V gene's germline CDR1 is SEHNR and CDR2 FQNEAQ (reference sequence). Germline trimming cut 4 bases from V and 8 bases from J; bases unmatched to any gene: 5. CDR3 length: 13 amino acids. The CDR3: CASSSYRGDEQFF. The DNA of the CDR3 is TGTGCCAGCAGCTCCTACAGGGGAGATGAGCAGTTCTTC. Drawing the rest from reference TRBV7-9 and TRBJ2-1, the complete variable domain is DTGVSQNPRHKITKRGQNVTFRCDPISEHNRLYWYRQTLGQGPEFLTYFQNEAQLEKSRLLSDRFSAERPKGSFSTLEIQRTEQGDSAMYLCASSSYRGDEQFFGPGTRLTVL.

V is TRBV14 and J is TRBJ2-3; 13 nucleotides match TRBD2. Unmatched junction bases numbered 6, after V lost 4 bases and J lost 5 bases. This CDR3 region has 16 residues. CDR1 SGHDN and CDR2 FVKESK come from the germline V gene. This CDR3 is CASSRKLAGGGDTQYF. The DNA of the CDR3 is TGTGCCAGCAGCCGGAAACTAGCGGGAGGGGGAGATACGCAGTATTTT.

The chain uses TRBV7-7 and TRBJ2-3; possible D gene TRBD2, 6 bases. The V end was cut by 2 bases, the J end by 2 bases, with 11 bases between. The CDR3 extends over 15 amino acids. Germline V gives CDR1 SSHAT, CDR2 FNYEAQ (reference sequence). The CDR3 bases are TGTGCCAGCAGCTTACAGGGAGGACCCACAGATACGCAGTATTTT. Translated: CASSLQGGPTDTQYF.

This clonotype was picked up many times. The CDR3 sequence is CASSVRGRGTGELFF. The CDR3 DNA reads as TGTGCCAGCAGTGTTAGGGGGCGCGGGACCGGGGAGCTGTTTTTT. The rearrangement uses TRBV2 and TRBJ2-2, with TRBD1 identical over 7 bases. The germline gives CDR1 SNHLY, CDR2 FYNNEI. This CDR3 is 15 amino acids long. Losses at the gene ends were 4 bases for V and 5 bases for J; bases not matched to a gene: 7.

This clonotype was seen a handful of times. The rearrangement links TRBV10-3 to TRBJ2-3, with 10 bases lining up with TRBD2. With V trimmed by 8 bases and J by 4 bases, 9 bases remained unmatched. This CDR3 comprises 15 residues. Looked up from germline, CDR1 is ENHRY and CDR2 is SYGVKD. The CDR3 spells CAILAGGEGPDTQYF. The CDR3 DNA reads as TGTGCCATCTTAGCGGGAGGCGAGGGCCCAGATACGCAGTATTTT.

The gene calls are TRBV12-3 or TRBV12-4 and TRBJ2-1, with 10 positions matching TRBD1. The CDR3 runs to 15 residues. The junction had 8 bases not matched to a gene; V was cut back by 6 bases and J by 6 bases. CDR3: CASRLGTGVFNEQFF. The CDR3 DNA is TGTGCCAGCAGACTCGGGACAGGGGTTTTCAATGAGCAGTTCTTC.